This is a list of T cell receptor beta chains from one sample in a study of identical twins. TCRdb reanalysed the 5' RACE reads using MiXCR and keeps one entry per CDR3 protein. The sample contains about 490,000 distinct CDR3 sequences, about 16% of which appear only once. The sample also formed part of further work on yellow fever vaccine responses in identical twins.

The sequenced sample was CD4+ T cells sorted from blood. These receptors originate from a woman aged 18-29 years in good health. Both conserved end residues are part of each CDR3.

>TRBV19|TRBJ2-1
CASSMNTPGQGYNEQFF
>TRBV6-5|TRBJ2-7
CASSYGGSGGYEQYF
>TRBV10-3|TRBJ2-3
CATTTAVGGGRGDTQYF
>TRBV29-1|TRBJ2-1
CSVLPGQGFHEQFF
>TRBV20-1|TRBJ2-2
CSARQGLAHTGELFF
>TRBV9|TRBJ2-3
CASSAPGARTDTQYF
>TRBV5-1|TRBJ2-3
CASSPSPTALTDTQYF
>TRBV7-9|TRBJ2-3
CASSFVGGLRDTQYF
>TRBV5-1|TRBJ2-7
CASSLGTGSRFYEQYF
>TRBV10-3|TRBJ1-1
CAISEGLNTEAFF
>TRBV12-3/TRBV12-4|TRBJ2-7
CASQGLALEQYF
>TRBV11-3|TRBJ2-1
CASSLGGTFDADEQFF
>TRBV4-2|TRBJ2-3
CASSQAEGHTDTQYF
>TRBV7-7|TRBJ2-5
CASSSNRDGETQYF
>TRBV5-4|TRBJ2-3
CASSLGRPGGTDTQYF
>TRBV20-1|TRBJ2-7
CSARDMMGRLAYEQYF
>TRBV11-2|TRBJ2-1
CASSYRRDSKVLAYNEQFF
>TRBV24-1|TRBJ2-2
CATTPGSNTGELFF
>TRBV5-1|TRBJ1-4
CASSPEGRREKLFF
>TRBV20-1|TRBJ2-6
CSASGSGGSSSSGANVLTF
>TRBV7-6|TRBJ2-5
CASSLTRGTGLGETQYF
>TRBV6-1|TRBJ1-2
CASSEKPGFNYGYTF
>TRBV28|TRBJ2-6
CASTPGASGGLSGANVLTF
>TRBV12-3/TRBV12-4|TRBJ2-2
CASSLGAASTGELFF